Listed below are T cell receptor beta chains from one sample, sequenced in a study of blood T cell repertoires in COVID-19. Assay used: immunoSEQ multiplex PCR; TCRdb lists only in-frame clones, some missing. The repertoire has 270,000 or so clones, about 89% of them found once; the top ten carry under 3%. Sequences were obtained from PBMCs or T cells enriched from blood (not recorded which). These receptors were collected from a woman between 18 and 30 years old who had recovered from COVID-19. Each CDR3 is given with its conserved first and last residue. The D gene is left open where the match is weak. Part of the rows lack a size; the others show once, few, many or a class for expanded clones.

d_gene,abundance,v_gene,j_gene,CDR3nt,CDR3aa
.,.,TRBV5-4,TRBJ2-7,TGTGCCAGCAGCTCCGGAGGCTACGAGCAGTACTTC,CASSSGGYEQYF
.,few,TRBV4-2,TRBJ1-2,TGTGCCAGCAGCCAAGAGTCCAGGGACTACTATGGCTACACCTTC,CASSQESRDYYGYTF
TRBD1,.,TRBV3-1/TRBV3-2,TRBJ1-1,TGTGCCAGCAGCTATAACAGGGGGCTTGAAGCTTTCTTT,CASSYNRGLEAFF
.,few,TRBV5-6,TRBJ2-1,TGTGCCAGCAGCCGTACCGCAGGGTACAATGAGCAGTTCTTC,CASSRTAGYNEQFF
.,few,TRBV7-9,TRBJ1-2,TGTGCCAGCAGATCTACCCAAAGTGAGAATGGCTACACCTTC,CASRSTQSENGYTF
TRBD1,.,TRBV7-9,TRBJ2-1,TGTGCCAGCGGGACAGGGGATCTTGAGCAGTTCTTC,CASGTGDLEQFF
.,.,TRBV5-8,TRBJ2-2,TGTGCCAGCAGCTTGGACGGGTCCGGGGAGCTGTTTTTT,CASSLDGSGELFF
TRBD1,once,TRBV5-6,TRBJ1-1,TGTGCCAGCAGCAGGTCCGGGACAGGGATCCTGATCACTGAAGCTTTCTTT,CASSRSGTGILITEAFF
TRBD2,.,TRBV6-5,TRBJ2-3,TGTGCCAGCAGCCAACCGGGACTAGCATCGGATACGCAGTATTTT,CASSQPGLASDTQYF
TRBD1,.,TRBV4-1,TRBJ2-7,TGCGCCAGCAGCCAATCCTCCGGGACAGGGCGCGAGCAGTACTTC,CASSQSSGTGREQYF
TRBD1,.,TRBV30,TRBJ2-1,TGTGCCTGGAGAGGCCGACAGGGGGGAACGTACGGCTCCTACAATGAGCAGTTCTTC,CAWRGRQGGTYGSYNEQFF
TRBD2,.,TRBV4-3,TRBJ2-1,TGCGCCAGCAGCCAAGGTGCAAGCGGGGAGGCTCCCGTCTACAATGAGCAGTTCTTC,CASSQGASGEAPVYNEQFF
.,.,TRBV14,TRBJ1-1,TGTGCCAGCAGTTTGGAGGGAGGATACACTGAAGCTTTCTTT,CASSLEGGYTEAFF
TRBD2,.,TRBV5-4,TRBJ2-1,TGTGCCAGCAGCCCTAGCGGGAGTAGCAACAATGAGCAGTTCTTC,CASSPSGSSNNEQFF
.,.,TRBV7-2,TRBJ2-1,TGTGCCAGCAGCTGGGCAGGCCACTACAATGAGCAGTTCTTC,CASSWAGHYNEQFF
TRBD2,.,TRBV5-1,TRBJ2-1,TGCGCCAGCAGCCCGGGACTAGCGGGGGATCTAAGCTCCTACAATGAGCAGTTCTTC,CASSPGLAGDLSSYNEQFF
.,.,TRBV19,TRBJ1-3,TGTGCCAGTAGTAGACCGGGACAAGGGGGTCCGAGCTCTGGAAACACCATATATTTT,CASSRPGQGGPSSGNTIYF
TRBD2,.,TRBV6-1,TRBJ2-1,TGTGCCAGCAGTGAAGGTACTAGCGGGGGTTACAATGAGCAGTTCTTC,CASSEGTSGGYNEQFF
.,.,TRBV3-1/TRBV3-2,TRBJ1-6,TGTGCCAGCAGCCAAGACCCGAATTCACCCCTCCACTTT,CASSQDPNSPLHF
TRBD2,.,TRBV18,TRBJ2-1,TGTGCCAGCTCACCACCCCGACTAGCGGGAGCGACTAACTACAATGAGCAGTTCTTC,CASSPPRLAGATNYNEQFF
TRBD2,.,TRBV13,TRBJ2-5,TGTGCCAGCAGCTTTTCACTAGCGGGACAAGATGAGACCCAGTACTTC,CASSFSLAGQDETQYF
.,.,TRBV12-2,TRBJ2-7,TGTGCAAGTCGCTTAGCGGTGACAGTCCCAAGGTACTACGAGCAGTACTTC,CASRLAVTVPRYYEQYF
.,.,TRBV15,TRBJ1-4,TGTGCCACCATCTCGAGTGCGGTTAATGAAAAACTGTTTTTT,CATISSAVNEKLFF
TRBD2,.,TRBV7-2,TRBJ2-3,TGTGCCAGCAGCCTTCTAGCGGGGAGCTCAGATACGCAGTATTTT,CASSLLAGSSDTQYF
.,.,TRBV23-1,TRBJ1-2,TGCGCCAGCAGTCAATCCCCATGGGGAGCTAATGGCTACACCTTC,CASSQSPWGANGYTF
.,.,TRBV27,TRBJ1-1,TGTGCCAGCAGTTTATCGGGGGGTAGAGCGAACTCTGAAGCTTTCTTT,CASSLSGGRANSEAFF
TRBD2,.,TRBV6-6,TRBJ2-7,TGTGCCAGCAGCTCCCGACTAGCGGGAGACCGCTACGAGCAGTACTTC,CASSSRLAGDRYEQYF
TRBD1,once,TRBV19,TRBJ1-1,TGTGCCAGTAGAAGGGGGCAGTGGACGGAGACCCGAACCACTGAAGCTTTCTTT,CASRRGQWTETRTTEAFF